This record covers a single T cell receptor beta chain. This CDR3 is 17 amino acids long. In germline, CDR1 is SEHNR, CDR2 FQNEAQ (reference sequence). The J segment lost 3 bases and the V segment lost 2 bases, leaving 8 bases of the junction unmatched. The sample belongs to a study of blood T cell repertoires in COVID-19. Across the study: Sources were T cells, B-cell-depleted T cells, or PBMCs; the material itself was cDNA or gDNA.

Clones were sequenced by immunoSEQ multiplex PCR, and TCRdb holds only the in-frame ones, with some missing. The repertoire has some 94,000 clones, 75% to 90% of them found once; the top ten carry under 1.2%. The V call is TRBV7-9, the J call TRBJ2-3; 10 bases are a match to TRBD2. Sequencing was performed on peripheral blood. The receptor's source is a human donor in a cohort sampled during active COVID-19. CDR3 DNA: TGTGCCAGCAGCTTACCCCAAGCGGGAGGGCCGACAGATACGCAGTATTTT. It codes for CASSLPQAGGPTDTQYF.